The sample holds one count of the clone carrying this T cell receptor (beta chain). Its antigen is not known. TCRdb's table, derived via immunoSEQ multiplex PCR, lists solely in-frame clones and lacks some. The sample contains fewer than 800,000 clones, around 92% of which appear only once. The data originate from a study of Ad26.COV2.S vaccination and SARS-CoV-2 variants. Overall study: Ad26.COV2.S shots went into the muscle once or twice, 56 days apart.

As for treatment: about 20 received Ad26.COV2.S at low or high dose, single or two shots; about five received placebo; per-sample allocation not given. Vaccine and placebo recipients were sampled on day 63 after the first injection. It was Wuhan-strain SARS-CoV-2 spike that the Ad26 vaccine vector expressed. Whole-study results and caveats: Vaccine recipients surpassed placebo recipients in spike-specific TCR breadth. In TCR breadth and depth analyses, total T cell responses may have been underestimated.

CDR1 is LGHNA and CDR2 is YSLEER in the germline V gene. With 3 bases removed from V and 3 bases from J, the gap between germline ends came to 17 bases. The CDR3 sequence is 16 residues long. The clonotype originates from a person between 18 and 59 years old who received the Ad26.COV2.S COVID-19 vaccine or a placebo. The chain links TRBV4-3 to TRBJ1-2; no definite D call. The starting material was peripheral blood, obtained in a trial of Ad26.COV2.S vaccine versus placebo. The CDR3 loop is CASSQEAGVFYYGYTF. CDR3 bases: TGCGCCAGCAGCCAGGAGGCGGGCGTATTCTACTATGGCTACACCTTC.